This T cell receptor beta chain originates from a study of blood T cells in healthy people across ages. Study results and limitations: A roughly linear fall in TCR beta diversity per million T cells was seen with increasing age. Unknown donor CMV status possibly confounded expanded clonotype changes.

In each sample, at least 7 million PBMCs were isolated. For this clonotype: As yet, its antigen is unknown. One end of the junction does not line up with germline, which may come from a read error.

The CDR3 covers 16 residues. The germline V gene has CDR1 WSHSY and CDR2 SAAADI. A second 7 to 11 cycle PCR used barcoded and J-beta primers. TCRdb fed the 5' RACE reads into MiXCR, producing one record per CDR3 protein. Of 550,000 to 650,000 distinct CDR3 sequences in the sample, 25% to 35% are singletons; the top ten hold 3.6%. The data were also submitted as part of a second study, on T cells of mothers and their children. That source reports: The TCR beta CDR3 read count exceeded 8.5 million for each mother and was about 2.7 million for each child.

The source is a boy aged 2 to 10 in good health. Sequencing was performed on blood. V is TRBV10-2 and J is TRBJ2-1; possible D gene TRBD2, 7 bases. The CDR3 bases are TGCGCCAACAGTGGGGGGGCGGGCTCCTCCTACAATGAGCAGTTCTTC. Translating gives CANSGGAGSSYNEQFF.